The TCR beta chain described here comes from a study of blood T cell repertoires in COVID-19. In the study's own analysis: For nucleated cells, counts were estimated from reference gene primer amplification. Measured with immunoSEQ multiplex PCR; TCRdb has only the in-frame clones, and not every one. V and J calls and clone size are given by that table; D and trimming were obtained from the DNA. Here the sample spans 130,000 to 150,000 clones, 85% to 90% being singletons. This CDR3 region has 21 residues. The V gene end was trimmed by 0 bases and the J gene end by 1 base; junction bases not matched to a gene: 13. Germline values: CDR1 LGHNA, CDR2 YNFKEQ.

This sequence originates from a woman aged 55-70 years with active COVID-19. This rearrangement joins TRBV4-2 to TRBJ2-2; 11 positions match TRBD2. Sequenced material: peripheral blood. The CDR3 spells CASSQDWGNRGLAENTGELFF. CDR3 nucleotide sequence: TGTGCCAGCAGCCAAGATTGGGGGAACCGGGGACTAGCGGAGAACACCGGGGAGCTGTTTTTT.